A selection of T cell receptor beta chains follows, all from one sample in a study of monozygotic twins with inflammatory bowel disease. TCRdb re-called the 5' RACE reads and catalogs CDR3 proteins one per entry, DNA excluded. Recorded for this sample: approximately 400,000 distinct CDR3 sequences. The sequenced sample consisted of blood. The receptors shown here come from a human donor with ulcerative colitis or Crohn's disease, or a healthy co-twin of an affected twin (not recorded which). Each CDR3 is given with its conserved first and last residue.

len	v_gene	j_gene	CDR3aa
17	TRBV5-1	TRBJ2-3	CAGSSGSGGAKTDTQYF
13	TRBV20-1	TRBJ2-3	CSARWASTDTQYF
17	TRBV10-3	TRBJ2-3	CAIRGDPRSTGLDTQYF
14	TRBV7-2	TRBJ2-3	CASSYGSLTDTQYF
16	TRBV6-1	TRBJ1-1	CASRGGVWSGGTEAFF
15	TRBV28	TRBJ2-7	CASSLRGVYSYEQYF
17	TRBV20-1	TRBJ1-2	CSAIGIGTAVTNYGYTF
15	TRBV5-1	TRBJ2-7	CASSLLFGMNYEQYF
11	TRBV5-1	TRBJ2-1	CASSLVREQFF
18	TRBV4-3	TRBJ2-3	CASSQDVAGSITADTQYF
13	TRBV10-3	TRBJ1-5	CAITPAPNQPQHF
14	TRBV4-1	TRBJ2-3	CASSQASNTDTQYF
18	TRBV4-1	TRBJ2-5	CASSQAGTSGGGQETQYF
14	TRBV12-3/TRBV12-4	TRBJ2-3	CASSLGGRTDTPYF
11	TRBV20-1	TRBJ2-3	CSASEWGAQYF
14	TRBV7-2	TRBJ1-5	CASPRDRDCQAQHF
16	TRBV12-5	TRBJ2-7	CASGLEVGQKSYEQYF
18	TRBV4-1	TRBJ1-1	CASSQVGYTGGAGTEAFF
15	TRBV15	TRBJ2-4	CATSRAGTGGNIQYF
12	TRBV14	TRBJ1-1	CASSQVRTEAFF
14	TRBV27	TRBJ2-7	CASSLSRQGYEQYF
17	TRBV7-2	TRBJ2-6	CASSFSGGASGANVLTF
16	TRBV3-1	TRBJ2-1	CASSQVMRGPYNEQFF
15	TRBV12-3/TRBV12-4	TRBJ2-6	CASSLAGAGANVLTF
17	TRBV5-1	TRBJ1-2	CASSLAESGYGDYGYTF
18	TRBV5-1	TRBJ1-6	CAMKWEQKTASYNSPLHF
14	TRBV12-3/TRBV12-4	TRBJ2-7	CASSLTPLLGEQYF
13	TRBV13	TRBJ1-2	CASSRGDGYGYTF
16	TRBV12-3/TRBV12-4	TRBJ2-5	CASSGPRDKYQETQYF
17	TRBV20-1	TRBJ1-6	CSATDGQGILDNSPLHF
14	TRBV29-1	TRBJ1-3	CSVRDREPGNTIYF
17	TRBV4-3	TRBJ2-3	CASSQDAGRRYTDTQYF
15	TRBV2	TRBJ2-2	CASRRQGANTGELFF
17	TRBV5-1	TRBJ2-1	CASSPITGKPFHNEQFF
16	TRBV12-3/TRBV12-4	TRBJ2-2	CASSFGRTSITGELFF
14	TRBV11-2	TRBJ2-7	CASRGAGGPDEQYF
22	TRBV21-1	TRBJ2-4	CASSSPIGGERWYTAAKNIQYF
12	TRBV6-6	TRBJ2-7	CASRFQDGEQYF
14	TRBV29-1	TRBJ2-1	CSVEGGDYYNEQFF
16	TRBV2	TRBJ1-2	CASTENNLPPVDGYTF
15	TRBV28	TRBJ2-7	CASSISRDIDYEQYF
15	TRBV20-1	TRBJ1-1	CSASVPGQGNTEAFF
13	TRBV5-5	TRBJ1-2	CASSSQGYAGYTF
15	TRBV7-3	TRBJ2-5	CASSLQGGKGETQYF
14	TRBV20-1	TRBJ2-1	CSANRDYPYNEQFF
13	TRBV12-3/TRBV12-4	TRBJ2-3	CASVLGAGDTQYF
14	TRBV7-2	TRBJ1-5	CASSLRPIDQPQHF
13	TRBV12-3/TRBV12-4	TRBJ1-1	CASTPGPHTEAFF
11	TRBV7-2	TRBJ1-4	CASSPGEKLFF
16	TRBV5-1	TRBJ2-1	CASSLTSGASYNEQFF
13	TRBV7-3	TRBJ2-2	CASSLTRTGELFF
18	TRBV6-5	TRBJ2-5	CASSHGLAGVSYQETQYF
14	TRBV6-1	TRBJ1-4	CASRPGTGNEKLFF
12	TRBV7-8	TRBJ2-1	CASSSVAGSMLF
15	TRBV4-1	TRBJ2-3	CASSQAPGVTDTQYF
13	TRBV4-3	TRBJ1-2	CASSQDQGVGYTF
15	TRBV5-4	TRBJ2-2	CASSFGGVLRGELFF